This T cell receptor (beta chain) was recovered during a study of blood T cell repertoires in COVID-19 (TCRdb year 2020). With respect to the entire study: Samples covering the acute and convalescent phases of COVID-19 were provided by collaborators in the United States, Italy and Spain. Samples were obtained from the ongoing ImmuneRACE study (first 160 participants) and from approximately 1,200 subjects provided by 6 global collaborators. The dataset comprised deeply sampled blood TCRbeta repertoires from subjects exposed to, actively infected with, or recovered from COVID-19. The material from the prospective study consisted of cDNA or gDNA derived from T cells, B-cell-depleted T cells, or PBMCs. Where available, HLA class I and class II types were obtained from metadata supplied by the sample provider rather than from assay-based typing. Nearly every sample came with metadata listing a de-identified subject ID, COVID-19 status, age in years and sex. A freely available public database, intended as a resource for researchers studying the immune response to SARS-CoV-2, is where the repertoires were released.

The table lists this clone with a few counts. The target of this receptor is not known. No per-base quality is available; no much larger clone lies one base away. The collaborating institutions used their own protocols to collect whole blood in K2EDTA tubes. Collaborator samples were shipped for TCRbeta analysis as frozen whole blood, isolated PBMCs, or DNA extracted from either sample type. What the work shows at the level of the full study, not this receptor alone: How much clinical and demographic metadata was included differed by source and by participant, and the metadata was provided uncurated.

The immunoSEQ Assay, a bias-controlled multiplex PCR, was used to amplify TCRbeta CDR3 regions from genomic DNA. The original pipeline was this. Nucleated cell counts per sample were estimated from amplification of reference gene primers within the assay. Sequence reads were collapsed and filtered to measure the absolute abundance of every unique TCRbeta CDR3 rearrangement. For each sample, productive Simpson clonality was calculated as the square root of Simpson's diversity index over productive rearrangements. The table comes from immuneACCESS by way of TCRdb, which keeps in-frame sequences with V and J called. Part of the clones is missing from these tables; in studies checked, under half for an unresolved V gene and the rest for unknown reasons. For V, J and clone size, that table is used; D and trimming come from the DNA. The sample yields 100,000 to 150,000 clones; approximately 71% were counted once. The ten largest clones capture roughly 2.2% of the sample.

The receptor comes from a woman aged 70-85 years with acute or convalescent COVID-19. Sequencing was carried out using peripheral blood.

The DNA is TGCGCCAGCAGCTCGGGACAGTTAGAGACCCAGTACTTC. Its product reads: CASSSGQLETQYF. The chain is made from TRBV5-1 and TRBJ2-5, with 7 middle bases fitting TRBD1. From its cysteine to its phenylalanine, the CDR3 spans 13 amino acids. Only CDR3 DNA remains: 39 bases, in frame from the first base. As encoded in the germline V gene, CDR1 is SGHRS while CDR2 is YFSETQ. The germline V and J ends show losses of 3 bases and 4 bases respectively, and no gene match explains 3 bases of the junction.